The T cell receptor beta chain described here comes from a study of response to subunit inactivated influenza vaccine. Study-wide results and limits: Each seasonal flu vaccination may recruit only limited new T cells, authors suggested.

Per the germline V gene, CDR1 is MNHEY and CDR2 is SVGAGI. The V end was cut by 2 bases, the J end by 1 base, with 8 bases between. The CDR3 is made up of 14 amino acids. This clonotype was picked up many times. Its antigen is not identified. TCRdb itself ran the RT-PCR reads through MiXCR, one entry per CDR3 protein. The table has some 300,000 distinct CDR3 sequences, about 20% seen once. The receptor's source is a man aged 45 to 75 who received an inactivated influenza vaccine. The sample consisted of PBMCs from blood, taken approximately 20 months after vaccination. The chain recombines TRBV6-5 with TRBJ1-1, with a tentative D call TRBD1 (6 bases). In nucleotides, the CDR3 is TGTGCCAGCAGTTACGGACAGAGGAACACTGAAGCTTTCTTT. Protein product: CASSYGQRNTEAFF.